One sample yielded the 32 T cell receptor beta chains listed below, sequenced in a study of Ad26.COV2.S vaccination and SARS-CoV-2 variants. Treatment given: roughly 18 received Ad26.COV2.S at low or high dose, single or two shots; roughly 5 received placebo; per-sample allocation not given. Collection of the samples took place on day 63 after the first injection of vaccine or placebo. The repertoire was sequenced with immunoSEQ multiplex PCR; TCRdb's copy has only in-frame clones and lacks some. There are approximately 300,000 clones in the sample; 70% to 90% occur only once, and under 2% lies in the top ten. This specimen consisted of peripheral blood, obtained in a trial of Ad26.COV2.S vaccine versus placebo. The source is a person between 18 and 60 years old who received the Ad26.COV2.S COVID-19 vaccine or a placebo.

The CDR3 loop is CASSSLAKGQMGGYTF. The CDR3 nucleotides read TGTGCCAGCAGCTCGCTGGCGAAAGGACAGATGGGGGGCTACACCTTC. This chain uses TRBV7-2 with TRBJ1-2, with D possibly matching TRBD1 (6 bases). V was clipped by 4 bases and J by 8 bases, with 23 bases between them. Germline assignment: CDR1 SGHTA and CDR2 FQGNSA. The CDR3 covers 16 residues.

The rearrangement joins TRBV4-3 to TRBJ1-5; D is unclear. CDR1 LGHNA and CDR2 YSLEER come from the germline V gene. V was shortened by 0 bases and J by 6 bases, with 6 bases between the two germline ends. The CDR3 contains 13 residues. CDR3 in amino acids: CASSQEPGQPQHF. The CDR3 DNA reads as TGCGCCAGCAGCCAAGAACCGGGTCAGCCCCAGCATTTT.

The chain uses TRBV7-2 and TRBJ2-7; the match to TRBD1 covers 10 bases. Germline V gene data show CDR1 as SGHTA and CDR2 as FQGNSA. The CDR3 runs to 16 residues. Unmatched junction bases numbered 11, after V lost 5 bases and J lost 4 bases. The DNA of the CDR3 is TGTGCCAGCAGCCCGGACGACAGGGGGCGGTTGTACGAGCAGTACTTC. Encoded protein: CASSPDDRGRLYEQYF.

The CDR3 coding sequence is TGTGCCAGCAGCCTACCGGAAACAGAAGGGCAAGAGACCCAGTACTTC. It translates to CASSLPETEGQETQYF. V gene TRBV3-1 (or the pseudogene TRBV3-2) combines with J gene TRBJ2-5, with D unclear. Deletions cut 4 bases from V and 2 bases from J, with 17 bases between. The CDR3 sequence is 16 residues long. Germline assignment: CDR1 LGHDT and CDR2 YNNKEL (reference sequence).

V gene TRBV27 combines with J gene TRBJ2-6; 8 bases match TRBD1. There are 19 residues in the CDR3. Germline V CDR1 and CDR2: MNHEY, SMNVEV (reference sequence). V lost 5 bases, J lost 4 bases, and 16 bases stayed unmatched. CDR3 DNA: TGTGCCAGCAGTACCATAACGTATCAGGGGGCGAAGGGGGCCAACGTCCTGACTTTC. It codes for CASSTITYQGAKGANVLTF.

The chain combines TRBV14 with TRBJ2-1; D is unresolved. Deletions cut 2 bases from V and 1 base from J, with 9 bases between. The germline CDR1 and CDR2 sequences are SGHDN and FVKESK. The CDR3 totals 15 residues. The CDR3 DNA follows: TGTGCCAGCAGCCAAATCAGAAGATCCTACAATGAGCAGTTCTTC. Encoded protein: CASSQIRRSYNEQFF. Full variable domain (remainder filled in from reference TRBV14 and TRBJ2-1): EAGVTQFPSHSVIEKGQTVTLRCDPISGHDNLYWYRRVMGKEIKFLLHFVKESKQDESGMPNNRFLAERTGGTYSTLKVQPAELEDSGVYFCASSQIRRSYNEQFFGPGTRLTVL.

This chain connects TRBV30 to TRBJ2-7; D is possibly TRBD2 (5 bases). Germline V gives CDR1 GTSNPN, CDR2 SVGIG (reference sequence). V lost 4 bases and J lost 2, with 12 bases in between. The CDR3 length is 13 residues. Here the CDR3 DNA reads TGTGCCTGGACCGCGGGCACCACCTACGAGCAGTACTTC. This codes for CAWTAGTTYEQYF.

This clone was seen only once. The chain employs TRBV27 and TRBJ1-5; possible D gene TRBD1, 5 bases. This CDR3 spans 16 amino acids. V was pared by 3 bases and J by 3 bases, with 15 bases between. Germline V lookup: CDR1 MNHEY, CDR2 SMNVEV (reference sequence). The DNA for the CDR3 is TGTGCCAGCAGTTTTGAGGTAAGACAGCTCAATCAGCCCCAGCATTTT. Translated: CASSFEVRQLNQPQHF.

This clone was observed once. The chain combines TRBV11-3 with TRBJ2-1; TRBD2 aligns across 8 bases. V trimming: 5 bases; J trimming: 1 base; junction bases outside the gene matches: 4. The CDR3 loop spans 15 amino acids. Germline-derived CDR1 and CDR2 are SGHNT and YENEEA. CDR3 sequence reads: CASSPRGGSYNEQFF. The CDR3 bases are TGTGCCAGCAGCCCCCGGGGGGGATCCTACAATGAGCAGTTCTTC.

The genes are TRBV7-8 and TRBJ2-1, with a weak D call TRBD1 (6 bases). The CDR3 sequence is 14 residues long. Trimming cost V 4 bases and J 6 bases, with 13 bases left between them. Germline V gives CDR1 SGHVS, CDR2 FQNEAQ. The CDR3 loop reads CASSSVRRGNEQFF. As DNA, the CDR3 is TGTGCCAGCAGCTCAGTGCGCAGGGGCAATGAGCAGTTCTTC.

In this sample, this clone turned up a few times. The chain has TRBV4-2 and TRBJ1-5; D unclear. Germline CDR1 and CDR2: LGHNA and YNFKEQ. The V end lost 1 base, the J end lost 4 bases, and 11 bases lay between the germline ends. This CDR3 contains 15 residues. DNA for the CDR3: TGTGCCAGCAGCCAAGTGGCACAGCTTAATCAGCCCCAGCATTTT. Translation: CASSQVAQLNQPQHF.

The chain carries TRBV18 and TRBJ1-1; the match to TRBD1 covers 7 bases. The CDR3 contains 13 residues. CDR1 KGHSH and CDR2 LQKENI come from the germline V gene. The J segment lost 6 bases and the V segment lost 3 bases, leaving 4 bases of the junction unmatched. In nucleotides, the CDR3 is TGTGCCAGCTCACCCGCACAGGGGTCTGAAGCTTTCTTT. Its translation: CASSPAQGSEAFF.

This clone showed up just once. The chain's CDR3 is CASSSRKGYGYTF. The CDR3 DNA is TGTGCCAGCAGCTCAAGAAAGGGGTATGGCTACACCTTC. The V call is TRBV7-8, the J call TRBJ1-2; D perhaps matches TRBD1 (5 bases). Germline V gene data show CDR1 as SGHVS and CDR2 as FQNEAQ. The V end lost 4 bases, the J end lost 5 bases, and 11 bases lay between the germline ends. The CDR3 extends over 13 amino acids.

CDR3 in amino acids: CASSQDISGTGYGYTF. DNA for the CDR3: TGTGCCAGCAGCCAAGATATTTCGGGGACAGGCTATGGCTACACCTTC. The chain carries TRBV4-2 and TRBJ1-2; the match to TRBD1 covers 8 bases. CDR3 length: 16 amino acids. With V trimmed by 0 bases and J by 4 bases, 7 bases remained unmatched. Germline V lookup: CDR1 LGHNA, CDR2 YNFKEQ.

The chain employs TRBV6-5 and TRBJ1-5; D is undetermined. The CDR3 is 14 residues long. V was trimmed by 2 bases and J by 1 base, leaving 6 bases between them. Germline V lookup: CDR1 MNHEY, CDR2 SVGAGI. The CDR3: CASSYARSNQPQHF. Here the CDR3 DNA reads TGTGCCAGCAGTTACGCCAGAAGCAATCAGCCCCAGCATTTT.

The chain is built from TRBV9 and TRBJ1-2; D gene ambiguous. Germline V gives CDR1 SGDLS, CDR2 YYNGEE. CDR3 size: 13 residues. Trimming removed 3 bases at V and 0 bases at J, with 6 bases between. The CDR3 DNA reads TGTGCCAGCAGCGCGGGAACTAACTATGGCTACACCTTC. Translated: CASSAGTNYGYTF.

Note on this clone: The sample contains more than one DNA sequence encoding this CDR3. The chain joins TRBV3-1 (or the pseudogene TRBV3-2) to TRBJ2-7, with D unresolved. V gave up 1 base and J gave up 7 bases, with 5 bases separating them. The CDR3 spans 11 residues. Per germline, CDR1 LGHDT and CDR2 YNNKEL (reference sequence). The CDR3 here is CASSQGYEQYF. In nucleotides, the CDR3 is TGTGCCAGCAGCCAAGGCTATGAGCAGTACTTC.

Of note for this clone: Other DNA sequences in this specimen translate into the identical CDR3. The chain links TRBV18 to TRBJ2-5; TRBD2 aligns across 12 bases. Trimming removed 3 bases from V and 5 bases from J; junction bases left unmatched: 4. The CDR3 is 15 amino acids. The germline V gene has CDR1 KGHSH and CDR2 LQKENI. The CDR3 DNA reads TGTGCCAGCTCACCTCCAGGACTAGCGGGGGAGACCCAGTACTTC. This sequence encodes CASSPPGLAGETQYF. Combining the CDR3 with reference TRBV18 and TRBJ2-5 gives the whole variable domain NAGVMQNPRHLVRRRGQEARLRCSPMKGHSHVYWYRQLPEEGLKFMVYLQKENIIDESGMPKERFSAEFPKEGPSILRIQQVVRGDSAAYFCASSPPGLAGETQYFGPGTRLLVL.

This clone was recorded only once. The rearrangement links TRBV28 to TRBJ2-3; D ambiguous. This CDR3 region has 19 residues. Germline V gene data show CDR1 as MDHEN and CDR2 as SYDVKM. Trimming cost V 6 bases and J 0 bases, with 25 bases left between them. The chain's CDR3 is CASSSFGSVGFRSTDTQYF. DNA of the CDR3: TGTGCCAGCAGCTCGTTTGGGTCAGTTGGCTTCCGTAGCACAGATACGCAGTATTTT.

This chain uses TRBV19 with TRBJ1-2, with 7 bases identical to TRBD1. This CDR3 spans 13 amino acids. Germline CDR1 LNHDA, CDR2 SQIVND (reference sequence). V lost 8 bases and J lost 3; bases outside the gene matches: 6. CDR3 amino acids: CASRTTGHYGYTF. In DNA form, the CDR3 reads TGTGCCAGTCGTACGACAGGGCACTATGGCTACACCTTC. The entire variable domain, with the rest obtained from reference TRBV19 and TRBJ1-2, is as follows: DGGITQSPKYLFRKEGQNVTLSCEQNLNHDAMYWYRQDPGQGLRLIYYSQIVNDFQKGDIAEGYSVSREKKESFPLTVTSAQKNPTAFYLCASRTTGHYGYTFGSGTRLTVV.

The CDR3 DNA reads as TGTGCCAGCCGGTACCCCGGGGGGACTGAAGCTTTCTTT. This translates into CASRYPGGTEAFF. The chain is built from TRBV12-3 or TRBV12-4 and TRBJ1-1; D might be TRBD1 (5 bases). The V end was cut by 8 bases, the J end by 5 bases, with 15 bases between. There are 13 residues in the CDR3.

This chain links TRBV3-1 (or the pseudogene TRBV3-2) with TRBJ1-1; D remains ambiguous. The CDR3 is 13 residues long. The V gene's germline CDR1 is LGHDT and CDR2 YNNKEL (reference sequence). The germline V and J ends were trimmed by 1 base and 4 bases, with 7 bases remaining between them. The CDR3: CASSQGSFTEAFF. The CDR3 nucleotides are TGTGCCAGCAGCCAAGGGAGTTTCACTGAAGCTTTCTTT.

To note about this clone: Other nucleotide sequences from this sample produce the same CDR3. This chain joins TRBV7-5 and TRBJ1-6; the D call TRBD1 from the table was never checked on the DNA. TRBV7-5 is marked as a pseudogene. The CDR3 contains 16 residues. CDR3 coding DNA: TGTGTCAGAAGCCCCATGACAGGGCCCTATAATTCACCCCTCCACTTT. It specifies CVRSPMTGPYNSPLHF.

This chain connects TRBV20-1 to TRBJ1-2; D is perhaps TRBD1 (6 bases). The CDR3 has 14 residues. Germline V gene sequence: CDR1 DFQATT, CDR2 SNEGSKA (reference sequence). V lost 3 bases to trimming and J lost 3 bases, with 14 bases between them. CDR3 amino acids: CSASRGGRDYGYTF. The CDR3 DNA sequence: TGCAGTGCTAGTCGGGGGGGGCGCGACTATGGCTACACCTTC.

The DNA for the CDR3 is TGTGCCACCAGTGGGGGGACAGGGGGATTCACAGATACGCAGTATTTT. Its protein is CATSGGTGGFTDTQYF. The genes are TRBV24-1 and TRBJ2-3, with TRBD1 identical over 11 bases. This CDR3 has 16 residues. Germline CDR1 is KGHDR and CDR2 is SFDVKD. Losses at the gene ends were 5 bases for V and 2 bases for J; bases not matched to a gene: 5.

V is TRBV5-5 and J is TRBJ1-6; D is ambiguous. Trimming left V 4 bases short and J 0 bases short, with 14 bases between. Germline loops: CDR1 SGHKS, CDR2 YYEKEE (reference sequence). The CDR3 has 17 amino acids. The CDR3 region has the DNA TGTGCCAGCAGCCCCCGGTACAGCTACTCCTATAATTCACCCCTCCACTTT. Translating gives CASSPRYSYSYNSPLHF.

The chain carries TRBV18 and TRBJ2-2; D uncertain. CDR1 is KGHSH and CDR2 is LQKENI in the germline V gene. There are 13 residues in the CDR3. V was shortened by 3 bases and J by 3 bases, with 5 bases between the two germline ends. CDR3: CASSPSYTGELFF. CDR3 nucleotide sequence: TGTGCCAGCTCACCCAGCTACACCGGGGAGCTGTTTTTT.

This chain connects TRBV4-3 to TRBJ2-5, with a weak D call TRBD1 (5 bases). Germline V gene lookup returns CDR1 LGHNA and CDR2 YSLEER. This CDR3 contains 12 residues. Trimming shortened V by 2 bases and J by 6 bases, and 7 bases separated the two germline ends. As DNA, the CDR3 is TGCGCCAGCAGCCAAAGGGGTCAGACCCAGTACTTC. Residues: CASSQRGQTQYF.

The chain is built from TRBV11-3 and TRBJ2-3, with 8 bases lining up with TRBD2. Germline V lookup: CDR1 SGHNT, CDR2 YENEEA. Trimming cost V 3 bases and J 3 bases; bases outside gene matches: 5. The CDR3 runs to 15 residues. The DNA for the CDR3 is TGTGCCAGCAGCTTCGGGGGGGCCACTACAGATACGCAGTATTTT. It specifies CASSFGGATTDTQYF.

The chain combines TRBV3-1 (or the pseudogene TRBV3-2) with TRBJ2-1; D is ambiguous. This CDR3 has 16 residues. Germline CDR1 and CDR2: LGHDT and YNNKEL (reference sequence). V gave up 1 base and J gave up 4 bases, with 14 bases separating them. The CDR3 sequence is CASSQAAGFLYNEQFF. CDR3 nucleotides: TGTGCCAGCAGCCAAGCCGCAGGTTTCCTTTACAATGAGCAGTTCTTC.

The CDR3 nucleotides are TGCGCCAGCAGCTTGAGGCAAAACCAAGAGACCCAGTACTTC. This codes for CASSLRQNQETQYF. The rearrangement uses TRBV5-1 and TRBJ2-5; D is unresolved. Germline V gene lookup returns CDR1 SGHRS and CDR2 YFSETQ. V lost 1 base to trimming and J lost 0 bases, with 7 bases between them. The CDR3 runs to 14 residues.

This chain joins TRBV9 and TRBJ2-3; tentative D call: TRBD2 (6 bases). The V and J ends lost 0 bases and 1 base respectively, with 9 bases between them. The CDR3 consists of 15 residues. Germline V lookup: CDR1 SGDLS, CDR2 YYNGEE. In DNA form, the CDR3 reads TGTGCCAGCAGCGTAGAAGGCGGGGGCACAGATACGCAGTATTTT. Its translation is CASSVEGGGTDTQYF.